This TCR beta chain derives from a study of shared clonotypes between healthy human individuals. Findings and caveats of the study: Blood was the sole source, and tissue repertoires probably differ. Incompleteness in sorted-subset sequencing, despite large depth, was shown by rarefaction. The four-donor shared clonotypes exceeded non-shared clonotypes in generation probability, with non-shared ones scoring lower.

Germline lookup yields CDR1 LNHDA and CDR2 SQIVND (reference sequence). CDR3 length: 14 amino acids. Using immunoSEQ multiplex PCR, the repertoire was profiled, and TCRdb retains in-frame clones only, with some absent. The sample shows more than 500,000 clones, roughly 95% of them seen only once. Terminally differentiated effector memory CD45RA+ cells were left out of the naive CD8 fraction, which was CD45RO-negative and positively selected for CCR7. With respect to this clone: Antigen: not known.

The chain uses TRBV19 and TRBJ2-5; D gene ambiguous. The J call may not be correct, given that the DNA end is closer to TRBJ2-7. This clonotype was obtained from a woman between 25 and 40 years old in good health. The sequencing input was naive CD8+ T cells sorted from blood. The CDR3 DNA reads TGTGCCAGTAGTATAGCAGAACAGACCTACGAGCAGTACTTC. This sequence encodes CASSIAEQTYEQYF.